The TCR beta chain under discussion was sequenced for a study of shared clonotypes between healthy human individuals. Study-wide background: Researchers assigned three CD4 naive, three CD4 memory, two CD8 naive and one CD8 memory plate to each donor.

The input for sorted-subset replicate PCRs was 200 ng DNA, about 30,000 T cell genomes. Here immunoSEQ multiplex PCR was the method, and the copy in TCRdb shows in-frame clones only, minus some. Of some 2 million clones listed, less than 95% are singletons. Naive CD8 populations comprised CD45RO-negative cells positively selected for CCR7, excluding terminally differentiated effector memory CD45RA+ cells. The CDR3 contains 19 residues. Per the germline V gene, CDR1 is SNHLY and CDR2 is FYNNEI. V was pared by 3 bases and J by 2 bases, with 22 bases between. Details on this clone: Its antigen is unknown.

Points from the study as a whole: It was observed that about 5% of naive CD4 clonotypes were shared across several donors.

Sequenced sample: naive CD8+ T cells sorted from blood. The chain couples TRBV2 to TRBJ1-4, with a possible D match to TRBD1 (5 bases). The sequence derives from a man younger than 35 in good health. Written as DNA, the CDR3 is TGTGCCAGCAGTGACACATGGACAAGAAGAGGATTGACTAATGAAAAACTGTTTTTT. It codes for CASSDTWTRRGLTNEKLFF.